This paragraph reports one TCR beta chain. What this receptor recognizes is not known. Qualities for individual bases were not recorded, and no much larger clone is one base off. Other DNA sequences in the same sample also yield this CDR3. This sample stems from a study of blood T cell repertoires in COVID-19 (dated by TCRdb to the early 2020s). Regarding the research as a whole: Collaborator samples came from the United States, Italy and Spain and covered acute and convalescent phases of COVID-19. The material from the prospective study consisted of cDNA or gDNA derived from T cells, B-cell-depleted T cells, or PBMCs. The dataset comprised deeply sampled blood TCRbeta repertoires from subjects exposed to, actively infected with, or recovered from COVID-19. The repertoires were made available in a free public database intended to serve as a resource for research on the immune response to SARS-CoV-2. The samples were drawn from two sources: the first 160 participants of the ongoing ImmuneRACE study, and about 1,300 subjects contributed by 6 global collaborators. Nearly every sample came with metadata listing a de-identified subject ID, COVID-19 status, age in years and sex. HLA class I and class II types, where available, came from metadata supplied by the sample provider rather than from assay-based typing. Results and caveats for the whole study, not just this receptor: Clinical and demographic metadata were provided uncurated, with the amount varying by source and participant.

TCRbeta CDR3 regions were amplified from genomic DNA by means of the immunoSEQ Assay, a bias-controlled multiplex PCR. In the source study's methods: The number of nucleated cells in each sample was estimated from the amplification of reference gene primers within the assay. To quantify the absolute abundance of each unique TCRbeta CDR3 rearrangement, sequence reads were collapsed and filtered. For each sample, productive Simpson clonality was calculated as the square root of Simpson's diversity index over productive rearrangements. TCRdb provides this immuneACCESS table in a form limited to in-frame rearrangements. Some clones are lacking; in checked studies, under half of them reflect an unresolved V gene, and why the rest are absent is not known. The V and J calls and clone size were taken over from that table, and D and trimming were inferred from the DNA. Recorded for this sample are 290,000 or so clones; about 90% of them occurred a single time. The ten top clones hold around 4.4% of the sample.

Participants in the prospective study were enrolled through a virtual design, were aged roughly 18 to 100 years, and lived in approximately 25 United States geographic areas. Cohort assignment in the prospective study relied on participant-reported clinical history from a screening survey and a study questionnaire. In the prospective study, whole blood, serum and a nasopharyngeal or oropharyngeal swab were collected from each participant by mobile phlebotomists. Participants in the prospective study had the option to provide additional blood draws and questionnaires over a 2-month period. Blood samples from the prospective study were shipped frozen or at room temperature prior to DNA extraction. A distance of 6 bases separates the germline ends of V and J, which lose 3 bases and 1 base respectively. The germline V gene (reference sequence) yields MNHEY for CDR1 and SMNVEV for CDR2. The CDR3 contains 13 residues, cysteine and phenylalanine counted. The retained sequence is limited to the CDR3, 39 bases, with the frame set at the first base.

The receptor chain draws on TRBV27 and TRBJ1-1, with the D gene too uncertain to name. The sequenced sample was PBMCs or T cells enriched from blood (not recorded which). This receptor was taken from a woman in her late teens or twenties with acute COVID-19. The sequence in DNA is TGTGCCAGCAGTTTTCGGGAGAACACTGAAGCTTTCTTT. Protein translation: CASSFRENTEAFF.